This T cell receptor (beta chain) was recorded in a study of T cell responses to AZD1222 COVID-19 vaccine. The study's findings and limits: Reportedly, close to half of spike-specific TCRs are directed against unmutated variant regions. Repertoire samples came only from after the peak T cell response. Elevations in Spike-specific TCR breadth and depth followed administration of two AZD1222 doses.

The ends were cut back, 4 bases at V and 0 bases at J, with 13 bases in the middle. CDR3 length: 16 amino acids. Germline V lookup: CDR1 MNHNS, CDR2 SASEGT. Assay: immunoSEQ multiplex PCR; the TCRdb copy retains only in-frame clones and omits some. The sample has some 74,000 clones, approximately 87% seen once. Concerning this clone: The target antigen is unknown.

The source is an adult who received the AZD1222 COVID-19 vaccine. Sequenced here: peripheral blood, sampled 28 days after the second AZD1222 dose. The chain recombines TRBV6-1 with TRBJ1-3; TRBD1 is a possible D gene (6 bases). This CDR3 reads CASSAGQPFSGNTIYF. CDR3 in DNA: TGTGCCAGCAGTGCCGGACAGCCCTTCTCTGGAAACACCATATATTTT.